The 10 T cell receptor beta chains in this list originate from one sample, sequenced in a study of OX40 agonist ivuxolimab in advanced cancers. The method was immunoSEQ multiplex PCR; TCRdb's version includes in-frame clones alone and lacks a portion of them. This table has fewer than 75,000 clones, approximately 90% appearing once. The sequencing here drew on CD4+ or CD8+ T cells sorted from blood, taken in a trial of the OX40 agonist ivuxolimab. Receptors were obtained from an adult with an advanced solid tumor such as melanoma, head and neck, liver or kidney cancer.

The J gene is TRBJ1-2, the V gene TRBV30; 11 bases line up with TRBD1. The CDR3 loop spans 13 amino acids. V was pared by 3 bases and J by 7 bases, with 4 bases of the junction left unmatched. Germline lookup yields CDR1 GTSNPN and CDR2 SVGIG (reference sequence). The CDR3 region has the DNA TGTGCCTGGAGCAGGACAGGGGGCTCTGGCTACACCTTC. Residues: CAWSRTGGSGYTF.

The chain recombines TRBV7-8 with TRBJ2-5, with D possibly being TRBD1 (6 bases). Per the germline V gene, CDR1 is SGHVS and CDR2 is FQNEAQ. Trimming took off 5 bases at V and 4 bases at J, with 14 bases between the two ends. CDR3 length: 14 residues. The CDR3 sequence is CASSPQGIIETQYF. In DNA, the CDR3 is TGTGCCAGCAGCCCACAGGGCATTATAGAGACCCAGTACTTC.

The genes are TRBV7-2 and TRBJ2-7; D gene uncertain. The CDR3 consists of 13 residues. V lost 1 base and J 6 bases, leaving 10 bases between the germline ends. Germline CDR1 SGHTA, CDR2 FQGNSA. In nucleotides, the CDR3 is TGTGCCAGCAGCTTAGTAGGCCGTTCCGAGCAGTACTTC. The encoded protein is CASSLVGRSEQYF.

The gene calls are TRBV9 and TRBJ2-1; D remains unclear. Germline V gene lookup returns CDR1 SGDLS and CDR2 YYNGEE. V lost 0 bases, J lost 10 bases, and 8 bases lay in between. This CDR3 is 12 amino acids long. The CDR3 region is CASSVAYGEQFF. DNA of the CDR3: TGTGCCAGCAGCGTAGCTTATGGGGAGCAGTTCTTC. The whole variable domain, filled in from reference TRBV9 and TRBJ2-1, reads DSGVTQTPKHLITATGQRVTLRCSPRSGDLSVYWYQQSLDQGLQFLIQYYNGEERAKGNILERFSAQQFPDLHSELNLSSLELGDSALYFCASSVAYGEQFFGPGTRLTVL.

The CDR3 DNA reads as TGTGCCATCAGTGAGTCAGTGTACCTCGAGGCCGGGGAGCTGTTTTTT. It is translated as CAISESVYLEAGELFF. The rearrangement joins TRBV10-3 to TRBJ2-2, with D hard to call. CDR3 length: 16 residues. Germline V gene data show CDR1 as ENHRY and CDR2 as SYGVKD. V lost 0 bases and J lost 6, with 14 bases in between.

V and J are TRBV7-9 and TRBJ2-7, with TRBD1 matching 7 bases. Germline V gene data show CDR1 as SEHNR and CDR2 as FQNEAQ (reference sequence). V shed 4 bases and J 1 base; nucleotides not matched to a gene: 7. The CDR3 loop spans 15 amino acids. The CDR3 loop is CASSSSGTDSYEQYF. The CDR3, as DNA: TGTGCCAGCAGCTCCTCCGGGACAGATTCCTACGAGCAGTACTTC.

This chain links TRBV6-1 with TRBJ2-7, with a tentative D call TRBD2 (6 bases). Between the trimmed V and J ends, which lost 10 bases and 1 base, there was a span of 20 bases. The CDR3 sequence is 15 residues long. Germline V lookup: CDR1 MNHNS, CDR2 SASEGT. The CDR3 nucleotides are TGTGCCACCACCCTTGGCAGCGGGCCTTCCTACGAGCAGTACTTC. Protein sequence: CATTLGSGPSYEQYF.

The chain combines TRBV6-1 with TRBJ2-5, with 16 nucleotides matching TRBD2. V dropped 2 bases and J dropped 5; count of bases not matched to a gene: 5. The CDR3 runs 17 residues. Germline lookup yields CDR1 MNHNS and CDR2 SASEGT. CDR3 loop: CASSEPGLAGGQETQYF. The DNA of the CDR3 is TGTGCCAGCAGTGAACCGGGACTAGCGGGGGGGCAGGAGACCCAGTACTTC.

The chain has TRBV6-1 and TRBJ1-2; no clear D gene. The germline V gene encodes CDR1 MNHNS and CDR2 SASEGT. The CDR3 spans 15 residues. Trimming left V 6 bases short and J 0 bases short, with 14 bases between. The CDR3 DNA follows: TGTGCCAGCAGGCCGCCCCGTGGGGCTAACTATGGCTACACCTTC. Residues: CASRPPRGANYGYTF.

The genes are TRBV10-3 and TRBJ2-3, with 8 bases aligning to TRBD2. CDR1 is ENHRY, CDR2 SYGVKD, per germline. V lost 10 bases to trimming and J lost 10 bases; unmatched junction nucleotides: 10. The CDR3 sequence is 12 residues long. DNA for the CDR3: TGTGCCACCGCAGCGGGAGAAATGGCGCAGTATTTT. Translating it yields CATAAGEMAQYF.